Listed below are T cell receptor beta chains from one sample, sequenced in a study of blood T cell repertoires in COVID-19. Some clones are missing from TCRdb's copy, which holds only in-frame ones; the method was immunoSEQ multiplex PCR. Of around 200,000 clones in the sample, around 83% are singletons; the top ten hold roughly 8.8%. Specimen: peripheral blood. The origin of the receptors is a man aged 35-49 years with active or convalescent COVID-19. The CDR3 runs from the conserved cysteine through the conserved F or W. A D gene is named only where the DNA matches it firmly. Where a row states a size, it is once, few, many or the class of an expanded clone; other rows omit it.

d_gene	j_gene	abundance	v_gene	CDR3nt	CDR3aa
-	TRBJ1-2	-	TRBV6-5	TGTGCCAGCAGTTACTCGAGAAAGGGGCACAGCGGCTACACCTTC	CASSYSRKGHSGYTF
TRBD1	TRBJ1-6	-	TRBV27	TGTGCCAGCAGTATCAAACAGGGGTCCCTCCACTTT	CASSIKQGSLHF
-	TRBJ1-6	-	TRBV30	TGTGCCTGGAGTGTACAAACGAAGAATTCACCCCTCCACTTT	CAWSVQTKNSPLHF
-	TRBJ1-2	-	TRBV24-1	TGTGCCACCAGTGATTTGATGTTTGGCGGCTACACCTTC	CATSDLMFGGYTF
-	TRBJ1-3	many	TRBV5-1	TGCGCCAGCAGCCTGGACTTAGTCTCTGGAAACACCATATATTTT	CASSLDLVSGNTIYF
-	TRBJ1-5	-	TRBV27	TGTGCCAGCAGATCGACAGGTTCTCAGCCCCAGCATTTT	CASRSTGSQPQHF
TRBD2	TRBJ2-1	few	TRBV27	TGTGCCAGCAGTTTAAGGCTAGCGGGAGGCAATGAGCAGTTCTTC	CASSLRLAGGNEQFF
-	TRBJ1-5	-	TRBV18	TGTGCCAGCTCACCACCAGGCCAGGGAGGGAATCAGCCCCAGCATTTT	CASSPPGQGGNQPQHF
-	TRBJ2-3	once	TRBV21-1	TGTGCCAGCAGCCTTGAGGTTGTTCTAGCAGATAAAGATACGCAGTATTTT	CASSLEVVLADKDTQYF
TRBD1	TRBJ1-5	few	TRBV6-6	TGTGCCAGCAGTCCCGAGCGAGGACAGGGATCGGGTCAGCCCCAGCATTTT	CASSPERGQGSGQPQHF